Sequencing of this TCR beta chain was carried out in a study of cytomegalovirus exposure and HLA in healthy donors. Whole-study findings and limits: Later work found most CMV-associated TCR beta chains apparently HLA-restricted. It was likely that a cluster of highly shared sequence variants was a sequencing artifact.

Primers: 60 Vbeta forward and 13 Jbeta reverse. Produced via immunoSEQ multiplex PCR; TCRdb's table is partial and in-frame only. In total, the table holds 160,000 or so clones. There are 13 residues in the CDR3. V was clipped by 0 bases and J by 9 bases, with 11 bases between them. Per the germline V gene, CDR1 is WNHNN and CDR2 is SYGVQD (reference sequence). A remark on this clone: Antigen specificity is unknown.

The sequence was collected from a man aged 25 to 40 in good health and CMV-seronegative. The J gene is TRBJ1-2, the V gene TRBV10-1; D ambiguous. Sequences were obtained from PBMCs. This CDR3 is CASSESPGTSYTF. The CDR3 DNA sequence: TGCGCCAGCAGTGAGTCTCCGGGAACGAGCTACACCTTC.